This is a list of T cell receptor beta chains from one sample in a study of blood T cell repertoires in COVID-19. The method was immunoSEQ multiplex PCR; TCRdb's version includes in-frame clones alone and lacks a portion of them. The sample lists some 290,000 clones, roughly 79% occurring once. What was sequenced was peripheral blood. The source of these receptors is a woman aged 60 to 75 with active or convalescent COVID-19. Each CDR3 is given with its conserved first and last residue. Fields, in order: D gene, clone size, J gene, V gene, CDR3 protein, CDR3 DNA. A D gene is named only where the DNA matches it firmly. Expanded clones get a size class; other rows say once, few or many, or leave the size out.

>TRBD1|few|TRBJ1-4|TRBV6-5
CASDRKGQPNEKLFF
TGTGCCAGCGACAGGAAGGGACAGCCAAATGAAAAACTGTTTTTT
>.|.|TRBJ2-3|TRBV18
CASSPSRHLSTDTQYF
TGTGCCAGCTCACCTTCCAGACACCTAAGCACAGATACGCAGTATTTT
>TRBD2|.|TRBJ2-7|TRBV9
CASSVGVSGVYEQYF
TGTGCCAGCAGCGTAGGCGTTAGCGGGGTCTACGAGCAGTACTTC
>.|.|TRBJ2-5|TRBV7-6
CASSLDRGNSETQYF
TGTGCCAGCAGCTTAGATCGGGGGAACAGCGAGACCCAGTACTTC
>TRBD1|.|TRBJ1-2|TRBV3-1/TRBV3-2
CASGDRGRGYTF
TGTGCCAGCGGAGACAGGGGCCGAGGCTACACCTTC
>.|.|TRBJ1-6|TRBV4-1
CASSQDWGGGSPLHF
TGCGCCAGCAGCCAAGATTGGGGCGGGGGTTCACCCCTCCACTTT
>.|.|TRBJ1-1|TRBV2
CGRFEAFF
TGCGGGAGGTTTGAAGCTTTCTTT
>.|once|TRBJ1-4|TRBV6-2/TRBV6-3
CASSYRDTPAKLFF
TGTGCCAGCAGTTACCGGGACACCCCTGCCAAACTGTTTTTT
>.|once|TRBJ2-1|TRBV11-1
CASSLAGGSSYNEQFF
TGTGCCAGCAGCTTAGCGGGGGGAAGCTCCTACAATGAGCAGTTCTTC
>.|.|TRBJ2-1|TRBV3-1/TRBV3-2
CAREEEDRGFVEQFF
TGTGCCAGGGAGGAGGAGGACAGAGGTTTTGTCGAGCAGTTCTTC
>.|.|TRBJ1-5|TRBV28
CASSYPSARRRGQPQHF
TGTGCCAGCAGTTACCCCTCGGCCAGGAGAAGGGGTCAGCCCCAGCATTTT
>TRBD1|.|TRBJ1-5|TRBV19
CASSITGGPQPQHF
TGTGCCAGTAGTATTACAGGGGGCCCCCAGCCCCAGCATTTT
>TRBD1|.|TRBJ1-1|TRBV2
CASSEGGTGGAEAFF
TGTGCCAGCAGTGAAGGAGGGACAGGGGGAGCTGAAGCTTTCTTT
>.|once|TRBJ1-1|TRBV6-2/TRBV6-3
CASTPVGLLTEAFF
TGTGCCAGCACCCCCGTGGGGCTTCTTACTGAAGCTTTCTTT
>TRBD1|.|TRBJ2-1|TRBV7-3
CASSPGQGGGSYNEQFF
TGTGCCAGCAGCCCGGGACAGGGAGGAGGCTCCTACAATGAGCAGTTCTTC
>TRBD2|.|TRBJ2-5|TRBV10-3
CAISEVSSGGETQYF
TGTGCCATCAGTGAGGTGTCTAGCGGGGGCGAGACCCAGTACTTC
>TRBD1|once|TRBJ2-1|TRBV3-1/TRBV3-2
CASSRGQGAIYNEQFF
TGTGCCAGCAGCCGGGGACAGGGGGCGATCTACAATGAGCAGTTCTTC
>.|.|TRBJ2-1|TRBV2
CASSGTLYNEQFF
TGTGCCAGCAGTGGAACTCTCTACAATGAGCAGTTCTTC
>TRBD1|.|TRBJ1-1|TRBV6-5
CASARDRGHTEAFF
TGTGCCAGCGCCCGGGACAGGGGGCACACTGAAGCTTTCTTT
>TRBD1|.|TRBJ1-2|TRBV6-5
CASRGGQMNYGYTF
TGTGCCAGCAGGGGGGGACAGATGAACTATGGCTACACCTTC
>.|few|TRBJ1-2|TRBV9
CASSSDPAGTSFNYGYTF
TGTGCCAGCAGCTCCGACCCCGCCGGGACATCCTTTAACTATGGCTACACCTTC
>TRBD1|.|TRBJ1-2|TRBV19
CASRRGREGLGQGNYGYTF
TGTGCCAGTAGACGAGGGCGCGAGGGACTGGGACAGGGGAACTATGGCTACACCTTC
>.|once|TRBJ1-1|TRBV19
CASSPFGGRGDTEAFF
TGTGCCAGTAGTCCCTTTGGGGGCCGAGGGGACACTGAAGCTTTCTTT
>.|.|TRBJ2-7|TRBV9
CASSVGVRAPEYEQYF
TGTGCCAGCAGCGTAGGTGTCAGGGCGCCAGAGTACGAGCAGTACTTC
>.|.|TRBJ2-5|TRBV7-8
CASSLRGGGTQYF
TGTGCCAGCAGCTTACGGGGTGGTGGGACCCAGTACTTC
>.|few|TRBJ2-2|TRBV6-5
CASSYSTDTGELFF
TGTGCCAGCAGTTACTCGACAGACACCGGGGAGCTGTTTTTT
>.|.|TRBJ2-1|TRBV4-1
CASSQDAVGGQFF
TGCGCCAGCAGCCAAGACGCGGTGGGGGGGCAGTTCTTC
>.|.|TRBJ2-1|TRBV5-8
CASSLVLGVPYNEQFF
TGTGCCAGCAGCTTGGTTCTCGGGGTCCCCTACAATGAGCAGTTCTTC
>.|.|TRBJ1-4|TRBV19
CASSSQTNEKLFF
TGTGCCAGTAGTAGCCAGACTAATGAAAAACTGTTTTTT
>TRBD1|few|TRBJ2-7|TRBV3-1/TRBV3-2
CASSQQVPGQGPYEQYF
TGTGCCAGCAGCCAACAAGTACCGGGACAGGGGCCCTACGAGCAGTACTTC
>.|.|TRBJ2-3|TRBV5-1
CASSLDPTGTDTQYF
TGCGCCAGCAGCTTGGACCCCACCGGTACAGATACGCAGTATTTT
>TRBD2|once|TRBJ2-5|TRBV7-6
CASSLGEAGLGETQYF
TGTGCCAGCAGCTTAGGGGAAGCGGGGTTGGGGGAGACCCAGTACTTC
>.|.|TRBJ2-7|TRBV6-5
CATNPAYEQYF
TGTGCCACCAACCCGGCCTACGAGCAGTACTTC
>.|.|TRBJ1-1|TRBV7-2
CASSRWGGQNTEAFF
TGTGCCAGCAGCCGCTGGGGGGGTCAGAACACTGAAGCTTTCTTT
>TRBD2|once|TRBJ2-3|TRBV4-3
CASSQTSGGPDTQYF
TGCGCCAGCAGCCAGACTAGCGGGGGACCAGATACGCAGTATTTT
>TRBD1|.|TRBJ2-4|TRBV5-1
CASSFGTGGNIQYF
TGCGCCAGCAGCTTCGGGACAGGCGGGAACATTCAGTACTTC
>.|.|TRBJ1-1|TRBV5-1
CASSLEGHRSTEAFF
TGCGCCAGCAGCTTGGAGGGCCACAGGAGCACTGAAGCTTTCTTT
>TRBD2|.|TRBJ2-3|TRBV5-4
CASSRGLAGGRTDTQYF
TGTGCCAGCAGCAGAGGACTAGCGGGGGGCCGGACAGATACGCAGTATTTT
>.|.|TRBJ1-1|TRBV12-2
CASRSEGSGTGGANTEAFF
TGTGCAAGTCGCTCGGAGGGGAGTGGTACAGGGGGCGCAAACACTGAAGCTTTCTTT
>TRBD2|.|TRBJ2-3|TRBV27
CASSLAGGGADTQYF
TGTGCCAGCAGCTTAGCGGGGGGAGGGGCAGATACGCAGTATTTT
>.|once|TRBJ1-1|TRBV11-2
CASSLDRVTEAFF
TGTGCCAGCAGCTTAGACAGGGTCACTGAAGCTTTCTTT
>.|.|TRBJ1-5|TRBV19
CASSGDTNQPQHF
TGTGCCAGTAGCGGGGATACCAATCAGCCCCAGCATTTT
>TRBD2|.|TRBJ2-3|TRBV6-2/TRBV6-3
CASSYRTSGGFTDTQYF
TGTGCCAGCAGTTACCGGACTAGCGGGGGGTTCACAGATACGCAGTATTTT
>.|few|TRBJ1-2|TRBV7-2
CASSLGTSYGYTF
TGTGCCAGCAGCTTAGGGACAAGCTATGGCTACACCTTC
>.|few|TRBJ2-7|TRBV7-3
CASSLTSGFEQYF
TGTGCCAGCAGCTTAACGTCGGGGTTCGAGCAGTACTTC
>.|.|TRBJ1-1|TRBV6-6
CASSYQTPEAEAFF
TGTGCCAGCAGCTACCAGACCCCCGAGGCTGAAGCTTTCTTT
>TRBD1|.|TRBJ1-2|TRBV7-9
CASSPLGQGVYGYTF
TGTGCCAGCAGCCCCCTGGGGCAGGGGGTCTATGGCTACACCTTC
>TRBD1|.|TRBJ1-2|TRBV27
CASSQARTGHYGYTF
TGTGCCAGCAGCCAGGCCCGGACAGGGCACTATGGCTACACCTTC